This entry features one TCR beta chain sequence. CDR3 and TCR beta VDJ profiling relied on a genomic DNA template. From the reads, TCRdb called clonotypes with MiXCR, one entry per CDR3 protein. Counted here are 100,000 to 150,000 distinct CDR3 sequences, nearly 40% occurring once; the ten biggest clones make up about 2.4%. By flow cytometry, patients selected for sequencing had shown an expansion of CD8+CD57+ cells. Every patient presented with severe acquired aplastic anemia. Germline V gene lookup returns CDR1 MDHEN and CDR2 SYDVKM. V was trimmed by 2 bases and J by 0 bases, leaving 11 bases between them. The CDR3 runs 15 residues. This specimen comes from a study of CD8+CD57+ T cells in acquired aplastic anemia.

Sequencing was done on a sample of sorted CD4+, CD8+, or CD8+CD57+ T cells (not recorded which) from PBMCs. The V call is TRBV28, the J call TRBJ2-7, with a weak D call TRBD1 (6 bases). The receptor comes from a human donor with aplastic anemia. The CDR3 nucleotides read TGTGCCAGCAGTTTACCCTGGACAGTCTCCTACGAGCAGTACTTC. This gives the protein CASSLPWTVSYEQYF.